The entry that follows covers one TCR beta chain sequence. This CDR3 spans 13 amino acids. Trimming removed 4 bases from V and 2 bases from J, with 8 bases in between. Germline assignment: CDR1 MNHEY and CDR2 SMNVEV (reference sequence). The authors' processing: From reference gene primer amplification, estimates of nucleated cell counts were derived. The method was immunoSEQ multiplex PCR; TCRdb's version includes in-frame clones alone and lacks a portion of them. V, J and clone size derive from that table, while D and trimming were established from the DNA sequence. The sample contains tens of thousands of clones, 85% to 90% of which appear only once. The sample is drawn from a study of blood T cell repertoires in COVID-19. For the study at large: The study drew acute and convalescent COVID-19 samples from the United States, Italy and Spain. PBMCs, B-cell-depleted T cells, or T cells provided the cDNA or gDNA that made up the material.

Source material: peripheral blood. The chain carries TRBV27 and TRBJ1-2, with D tentatively TRBD1 (6 bases). This TCR was recovered from a man aged 65 to 79 with active or convalescent COVID-19. CDR3 residues: CASSSQGNYGYTF. Here the CDR3 DNA reads TGTGCCAGCAGTTCTCAGGGGAACTATGGCTACACCTTC.